Listed below are T cell receptor beta chains from one sample, sequenced in a study of T cell changes during pregnancy in multiple sclerosis. Repertoires were generated with immunoSEQ multiplex PCR, while TCRdb's copy carries only in-frame clones and drops some. The sample has tens of thousands of clones; approximately 92% are singletons. The starting material was CD4+ T cells from peripheral blood mononuclear cells, obtained in the third trimester of pregnancy. The receptors originated from a female donor with multiple sclerosis, enrolled in a pregnancy study. Both conserved end residues are part of each CDR3. Each record gives: V gene, clone size, J gene, D gene, CDR3 DNA, CDR3 protein. A D gene is named only where the DNA matches it firmly. For some rows the clone size is stated as once, few or many, or as a class when expanded; others skip it.

v_gene: TRBV7-2
abundance: .
j_gene: TRBJ1-2
d_gene: .
CDR3nt: TGTGCCAGCAGCTTAGTGAGGGGGGGGACTAACTATGGCTACACCTTC
CDR3aa: CASSLVRGGTNYGYTF

v_gene: TRBV5-1
abundance: .
j_gene: TRBJ1-4
d_gene: .
CDR3nt: TGCGCCAGCAGCCCAACCCTCGGGAGGAATGAAAAACTGTTTTTT
CDR3aa: CASSPTLGRNEKLFF

v_gene: TRBV2
abundance: .
j_gene: TRBJ2-7
d_gene: .
CDR3nt: TGTGCCAGCAGTGAAGCGAGCTACGAGCAGTACTTC
CDR3aa: CASSEASYEQYF

v_gene: TRBV25-1
abundance: .
j_gene: TRBJ2-6
d_gene: .
CDR3nt: TGTGCCAGCAGAACACCCAGTCACTCTGGGGCCAACGTCCTGACTTTC
CDR3aa: CASRTPSHSGANVLTF

v_gene: TRBV19
abundance: .
j_gene: TRBJ2-1
d_gene: TRBD1
CDR3nt: TGTGCCAGTATTTCGCCGGGACAGGGTTCGCATGAGCAGTTCTTC
CDR3aa: CASISPGQGSHEQFF

v_gene: TRBV7-9
abundance: .
j_gene: TRBJ2-3
d_gene: .
CDR3nt: TGTGCCAGCAGTCTCGGACATCTTATCACAGATACGCAGTATTTT
CDR3aa: CASSLGHLITDTQYF

v_gene: TRBV5-5
abundance: .
j_gene: TRBJ1-2
d_gene: .
CDR3nt: TGTGCCAGCAGCTTGGGTGGCGGCTATGGCTACACCTTC
CDR3aa: CASSLGGGYGYTF

v_gene: TRBV5-1
abundance: .
j_gene: TRBJ2-7
d_gene: TRBD1
CDR3nt: TGCGCCAGCAGCTTGGACGGACAGGGGGCCTACGAGCAGTACTTC
CDR3aa: CASSLDGQGAYEQYF

v_gene: TRBV7-9
abundance: once
j_gene: TRBJ2-5
d_gene: .
CDR3nt: TGTGCCAGCAGCTTCGGGCGGGTACAAGAGACCCAGTACTTC
CDR3aa: CASSFGRVQETQYF

v_gene: TRBV29-1
abundance: .
j_gene: TRBJ2-1
d_gene: .
CDR3nt: TGCAGCGTCTCAAGGGCGCGGAGGAGCTCCTACAATGAGCAGTTCTTC
CDR3aa: CSVSRARRSSYNEQFF

v_gene: TRBV7-2
abundance: .
j_gene: TRBJ1-1
d_gene: TRBD1
CDR3nt: TGTGCCAGCAGACCGACAGGGGCTCGGACTGAAGCTTTCTTT
CDR3aa: CASRPTGARTEAFF

v_gene: TRBV7-2
abundance: .
j_gene: TRBJ1-2
d_gene: TRBD1
CDR3nt: TGTGCCAGCAGCTCAAATATTAACAGGGGGTTGGGTGGCTACACCTTC
CDR3aa: CASSSNINRGLGGYTF

v_gene: TRBV5-4
abundance: .
j_gene: TRBJ1-2
d_gene: .
CDR3nt: TGTGCCAGCAGCTTGGGGCAGATCTATGGCTACACCTTC
CDR3aa: CASSLGQIYGYTF

v_gene: TRBV7-8
abundance: .
j_gene: TRBJ2-7
d_gene: .
CDR3nt: TGTGCCAGCAGCTTAGTGGGGAGTAACCACCTAGTCTACGAGCAGTACTTC
CDR3aa: CASSLVGSNHLVYEQYF

v_gene: TRBV20-1
abundance: few
j_gene: TRBJ2-5
d_gene: .
CDR3nt: TGCAGTGCTAGTATAGAGACCCAGTACTTC
CDR3aa: CSASIETQYF

v_gene: TRBV10-3
abundance: .
j_gene: TRBJ1-5
d_gene: .
CDR3nt: TGTGCCATCAGTGGGGGACACCGCAATCAGCCCCAGCATTTT
CDR3aa: CAISGGHRNQPQHF

v_gene: TRBV6-4
abundance: .
j_gene: TRBJ2-1
d_gene: TRBD2
CDR3nt: TGTGCCAGCAGTGATCGCGCGGGAGAGTACAATGAGCAGTTCTTC
CDR3aa: CASSDRAGEYNEQFF

v_gene: TRBV5-6
abundance: .
j_gene: TRBJ1-1
d_gene: .
CDR3nt: TGTGCCAGCAGCTGGACCAGGGACACTGAAGCTTTCTTT
CDR3aa: CASSWTRDTEAFF

v_gene: TRBV6-5
abundance: .
j_gene: TRBJ2-1
d_gene: TRBD2
CDR3nt: TGTGCCAGCAGGCTCGTAGGACTAGCGTTCAATGAGCAGTTCTTC
CDR3aa: CASRLVGLAFNEQFF

v_gene: TRBV15
abundance: .
j_gene: TRBJ2-2
d_gene: TRBD2
CDR3nt: TGTGCCACCAGCAGACCACTAGCGGGATGGACCGGGGAGCTGTTTTTT
CDR3aa: CATSRPLAGWTGELFF

v_gene: TRBV28
abundance: once
j_gene: TRBJ1-1
d_gene: .
CDR3nt: TGTGCCAGCAGTTTAATCAGGGCCGAAGCTTTCTTT
CDR3aa: CASSLIRAEAFF

v_gene: TRBV15
abundance: .
j_gene: TRBJ1-5
d_gene: TRBD1
CDR3nt: TGTGCCACCAGCAGAGCCCTGGACAGGGGGTTTACTCAGCCCCAGCATTTT
CDR3aa: CATSRALDRGFTQPQHF